This TCR beta chain was identified in a study of blood T cells in healthy people across ages. Study results and limitations: Getting older went along with TCR beta diversity per million T cells dropping roughly linearly.

Peripheral blood, approximately 10 milliliters per donor, was collected. About this clonotype itself: Its specificity is not known. Germline is not matched at one junction end, which may reflect a read error.

The CDR3 length is 15 residues. Germline-derived CDR1 and CDR2 are SNHLY and FYNNEI. PCR was performed a second time for roughly 7 to 12 cycles using a sample-barcoded 5' primer and a J-beta primer mix. TCRdb called the 5' RACE reads again in MiXCR, with one record for every CDR3 protein. The sample lists 1,500,000 or so distinct CDR3 sequences, approximately 59% occurring once. The chain has TRBV2 and TRBJ2-7, with TRBD2 identical over 7 bases. Sequencing was done on a sample of blood. The TCR sequence derives from a man in his late teens or twenties in good health. The DNA of the CDR3 is TGTGCTAGCAGTTACCCGACTAGCAAGTCCTACGAGCAGTACTTC. Translated: CASSYPTSKSYEQYF.